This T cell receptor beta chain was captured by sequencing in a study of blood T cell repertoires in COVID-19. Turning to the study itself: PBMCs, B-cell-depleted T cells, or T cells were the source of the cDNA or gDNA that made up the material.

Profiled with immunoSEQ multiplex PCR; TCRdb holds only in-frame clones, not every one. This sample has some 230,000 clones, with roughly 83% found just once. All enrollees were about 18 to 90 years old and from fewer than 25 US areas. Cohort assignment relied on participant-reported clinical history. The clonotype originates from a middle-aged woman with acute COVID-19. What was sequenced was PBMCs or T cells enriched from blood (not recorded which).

Here the CDR3 reads CASSLPHSQRAYPSGINYGYTF. In DNA form, the CDR3 reads TGCGCCAGCAGTCTCCCTCATTCCCAAAGAGCCTACCCGTCAGGAATAAACTATGGCTACACCTTC. This chain links TRBV23-1 with TRBJ1-2; no clear D gene. TRBV23-1 is an ORF for which the function is uncertain. Trimming removed 4 bases at V and 2 bases at J, with 35 bases between. CDR3 length: 22 residues.